These 19 T cell receptor beta chains originate from one sample sequenced in a study of beta chain features in type 1 diabetes. The study's findings and limits: When Type 1 diabetes patients were examined, their TCRB CDR3s proved moderately but significantly shorter in all four CD4+ subsets.

Expressed TCRB transcripts were sequenced after all isolated RNA was converted to cDNA. TCRdb's copy holds only in-frame clones and misses some; the assay was immunoSEQ multiplex PCR. Of 150,000 to 200,000 clones in the sample, over 55% are singletons; the top ten hold around 0.08%. These receptors have no identified antigens. The specimen sequenced was naive CD4+ T cells from blood. The receptors originated from a man younger than 45 with type 1 diabetes.

This clone was seen a single time. The chain employs TRBV27 and TRBJ1-4; no clear D gene. Between the trimmed V and J ends, which lost 3 bases and 7 bases, there was a span of 15 bases. Germline lookup yields CDR1 MNHEY and CDR2 SMNVEV (reference sequence). The CDR3 loop spans 15 amino acids. The CDR3 here is CASSFLSAMGEKLFF. The CDR3 region has the DNA TGTGCCAGCAGTTTCCTCTCGGCTATGGGTGAAAAACTGTTTTTT.

The sample holds a few counts of this clone. The chain has TRBV29-1 and TRBJ2-3; TRBD1 agrees at 9 bases. CDR1 SQVTM and CDR2 ANQGSEA come from the germline V gene. The CDR3 has 15 amino acids. Trimming at V came to 1 base and at J to 1 base, leaving 3 bases not matched to a gene. This chain's CDR3 is CSVEGRTGGTDTQYF. The CDR3 bases are TGCAGCGTTGAAGGGCGGACAGGGGGCACAGATACGCAGTATTTT.

The chain couples TRBV5-1 to TRBJ2-1; 13 bases match TRBD2. This CDR3 region has 16 residues. V shed 5 bases, J shed 1 base, and the junction held 3 bases outside the gene matches. Germline CDR1 reads SGHRS; CDR2 reads YFSETQ. The CDR3 reads CASRMTSGGSYNEQFF. The CDR3 DNA reads TGCGCCAGCAGGATGACTAGCGGGGGGTCCTACAATGAGCAGTTCTTC.

The CDR3: CASSPQGARSNQPQHF. The CDR3, as DNA: TGTGCCAGCAGCCCACAGGGGGCTAGAAGCAATCAGCCCCAGCATTTT. The gene calls are TRBV7-2 and TRBJ1-5, with 9 bases identical to TRBD1. The CDR3 spans 16 residues. The junction had 6 bases not matched to a gene; V was cut back by 5 bases and J by 1 base. Germline values: CDR1 SGHTA, CDR2 FQGNSA. Using reference TRBV7-2 and TRBJ1-5 for the parts outside the CDR3, the full variable domain is GAGVSQSPSNKVTEKGKDVELRCDPISGHTALYWYRQSLGQGLEFLIYFQGNSAPDKSGLPSDRFSAERTGGSVSTLTIQRTQQEDSAVYLCASSPQGARSNQPQHFGDGTRLSIL.

The CDR3, as DNA: TGTGCCAGCAATCGACAGTCATATGACGAGCAGTACTTC. Amino acid sequence: CASNRQSYDEQYF. J is TRBJ2-7 and V is TRBV7-2; D may be TRBD1 (5 bases). V was cut by 7 bases and J by 5 bases, with 15 bases left in between. This CDR3 contains 13 residues. Per germline, CDR1 SGHTA and CDR2 FQGNSA.

The rearrangement joins TRBV6-5 to TRBJ2-7; D is possibly TRBD2 (6 bases). V shed 0 bases and J shed 3 bases, with 12 bases lying between them. Germline V gene data show CDR1 as MNHEY and CDR2 as SVGAGI. The CDR3 has 15 residues. The chain's CDR3 is CASSYSFGGGYEQYF. CDR3 nucleotide sequence: TGTGCCAGCAGTTACTCTTTCGGGGGAGGCTACGAGCAGTACTTC.

DNA for the CDR3: TGTGCCATCAGTGAGTCTGTCAGGGCGAGGCGAAACACCATATATTTT. Translation gives CAISESVRARRNTIYF. This chain links TRBV10-3 with TRBJ1-3; D is possibly TRBD1 (5 bases). The CDR3 spans 16 residues. The V end was cut by 0 bases, the J end by 5 bases, with 14 bases between. Germline loops: CDR1 ENHRY, CDR2 SYGVKD.

In this sample, this clone turned up a few times. The chain recombines TRBV6-5 with TRBJ2-7; 7 bases fit TRBD1. Looked up from germline, CDR1 is MNHEY and CDR2 is SVGAGI. This CDR3 is 14 amino acids long. With 5 bases clipped from V and 3 bases from J, the junction kept 7 bases outside the gene matches. Written as DNA, the CDR3 is TGTGCCAGCAGTACGACAGGGATGGACTACGAGCAGTACTTC. Amino acids: CASSTTGMDYEQYF.

The chain couples TRBV4-3 to TRBJ1-2, with 7 bases identical to TRBD1. Germline trimming cut 6 bases from V and 8 bases from J; bases unmatched to any gene: 6. From germline, CDR1 is LGHNA and CDR2 YSLEER. The CDR3 is made up of 12 amino acids. Here the CDR3 reads CASRGQMMGYTF. CDR3 nucleotides: TGCGCCAGCAGGGGACAGATGATGGGCTACACCTTC.

This clone was counted a single time. Germline and junction disagree at one end, which may indicate a read error. This chain joins TRBV7-2 and TRBJ2-3; the D gene is possibly TRBD2 (5 bases). This CDR3 is built from 15 residues. Germline assignment: CDR1 SGHTA and CDR2 FQGNSA. The CDR3 sequence: CASSLTIVGTDTQYF. CDR3 nucleotides: TGTGCCAGCAGCCTGACTATAGTCGGCACGGATACGCAGTATTTT.

The chain couples TRBV10-1 to TRBJ2-5, with D tentatively TRBD2 (5 bases). The CDR3 is 13 amino acids. CDR1 and CDR2 from the germline V gene are WNHNN and SYGVQD (reference sequence). V lost 2 bases to trimming and J lost 3 bases, with 7 bases between them. The CDR3 bases are TGCGCCAGCAGTGAGCCCGGGGAAGAGACCCAGTACTTC. It codes for CASSEPGEETQYF.

The gene calls are TRBV29-1 and TRBJ2-7; tentatively, D is TRBD1 (5 bases). Germline CDR1 and CDR2: SQVTM and ANQGSEA. CDR3 length: 15 residues. V lost 3 bases and J 0 bases, leaving 15 bases between the germline ends. CDR3 region: CSVETLFQGSYEQYF. The CDR3 DNA reads TGCAGCGTTGAGACGCTCTTCCAGGGCTCCTACGAGCAGTACTTC.

V gene TRBV4-3 combines with J gene TRBJ2-1; the D gene could be TRBD1 or TRBD2 (6 bases each). Germline CDR1 is LGHNA and CDR2 is YSLEER. The CDR3 spans 15 residues. Trimming stripped 8 bases from V and 10 bases from J, with 24 bases between. The CDR3 region is CASRKIVGRGDEQFF. The CDR3 bases are TGCGCCAGCCGGAAAATAGTGGGTAGGGGGGACGAGCAGTTCTTC.

The chain is built from TRBV7-9 and TRBJ2-1; 7 bases map to TRBD2. The CDR3 extends over 16 amino acids. V trimming: 1 base; J trimming: 5 bases; junction bases outside the gene matches: 8. Germline V lookup: CDR1 SEHNR, CDR2 FQNEAQ (reference sequence). CDR3 protein: CASSLGDYNDNNEQFF. DNA of the CDR3: TGTGCCAGCAGCTTAGGGGACTACAATGACAACAATGAGCAGTTCTTC.

The CDR3 bases are TGTGCCAGCAGCACCTCCACAGGGGGCGGTGGCTACACCTTC. Encoded protein: CASSTSTGGGGYTF. The chain is built from TRBV7-2 and TRBJ1-2; the match to TRBD1 covers 9 bases. Germline CDR1 and CDR2: SGHTA and FQGNSA. The CDR3 is 14 residues long. V shed 5 bases and J 7 bases; nucleotides not matched to a gene: 8.

The V and J genes are TRBV6-1 and TRBJ2-7, with a weak D call TRBD2 (5 bases). The CDR3 has 12 residues. The germline gives CDR1 MNHNS, CDR2 SASEGT. V was cut by 7 bases and J by 1 base, with 8 bases left in between. This CDR3 is CASKEESYEQYF. CDR3 DNA: TGTGCCAGCAAGGAGGAATCCTACGAGCAGTACTTC.

The rearrangement joins TRBV7-9 to TRBJ2-7, with 8 bases aligning to TRBD1. The V segment lost 0 bases and the J segment 3 bases; nucleotides outside the gene matches: 1. This CDR3 region has 14 residues. The germline gives CDR1 SEHNR, CDR2 FQNEAQ (reference sequence). CDR3 residues: CASSLAGTGYEQYF. In DNA form, the CDR3 reads TGTGCCAGCAGCTTAGCCGGGACAGGCTACGAGCAGTACTTC.

The chain employs TRBV7-9 and TRBJ1-4, with 8 bases aligning to TRBD1. From germline, CDR1 is SEHNR and CDR2 FQNEAQ (reference sequence). The V gene end was trimmed by 2 bases and the J gene end by 3 bases; junction bases not matched to a gene: 2. CDR3 length: 15 amino acids. The CDR3 DNA reads as TGTGCCAGCAGCTTACCACAGGGGGCTAATGAAAAACTGTTTTTT. As protein: CASSLPQGANEKLFF.

This chain uses TRBV10-3 with TRBJ2-5; unclear D gene. The V and J ends lost 2 bases and 0 bases respectively, with 10 bases between them. Germline V lookup: CDR1 ENHRY, CDR2 SYGVKD. The CDR3 is made up of 15 amino acids. The CDR3 DNA sequence: TGTGCCATCAGTGAGCGGCCAGGTGACCAAGAGACCCAGTACTTC. Translating it yields CAISERPGDQETQYF.